The 14 T cell receptor beta chains given below trace back to one sample, sequenced in a study of regulatory T cells in long-lasting Graves disease. Time point given: newly diagnosed GD, antithyroid drugs for less than 3 months. With RNA extracted from PBMCs as input, the TCR library was made. Investigators prepared the TCR beta libraries by applying iRepertoire HTBI primers and Arm-PCR of CDR3 regions. TCRdb re-called the multiplex PCR reads through MiXCR, storing one row per CDR3 protein. The sample includes a few hundred thousand distinct CDR3 sequences, approximately 10% of them seen just once. This sample also appeared in a second study, on T cells in Graves' hyperthyroidism and ophthalmopathy.

Material: peripheral blood mononuclear cells (PBMCs), obtained at new diagnosis, from a patient treated with antithyroid drugs. Receptor source: a woman under 30 with Graves disease.

The CDR3 sequence: CASTQRPQGVNTEAFF. The CDR3 region has the DNA TGTGCCAGTACCCAAAGGCCCCAGGGAGTGAACACTGAAGCTTTCTTT. The rearrangement joins TRBV19 to TRBJ1-1, with D perhaps matching TRBD1 (5 bases). V was clipped by 7 bases and J by 0 bases, with 18 bases between them. CDR3 size: 16 residues. Germline V gene lookup returns CDR1 LNHDA and CDR2 SQIVND (reference sequence).

This clonotype was found a few times. This may be a read error: a much more frequent sequence differs by one nucleotide. The rearrangement joins TRBV4-1 to TRBJ2-1; D perhaps matches TRBD1 (6 bases). Looked up from germline, CDR1 is MGHRA and CDR2 is YSYEKL. The CDR3 totals 14 residues. CDR3 residues: CASSQAGHLNGQFF. CDR3 sequence (DNA): TGCGCCAGCAGCCAAGCGGGACACCTCAATGGGCAGTTCTTC.

This clonotype was observed at least ten times. This sequence joins TRBV29-1 and TRBJ1-1; TRBD1 matches at 7 bases. This CDR3 is 11 amino acids long. Unmatched junction bases numbered 5, after V lost 3 bases and J lost 10 bases. In germline, CDR1 is SQVTM, CDR2 ANQGSEA. The DNA of the CDR3 is TGCAGCGTTGATTGGACAGGTTCAGCTTTCTTT. This sequence encodes CSVDWTGSAFF. The full variable domain, rest sourced from reference TRBV29-1 and TRBJ1-1, is SAVISQKPSRDICQRGTSLTIQCQVDSQVTMMFWYRQQPGQSLTLIATANQGSEATYESGFVIDKFPISRPNLTFSTLTVSNMSPEDSSIYLCSVDWTGSAFFGQGTRLTVV.

This clonotype was found many times. V and J are TRBV6-2 or TRBV6-3 and TRBJ2-7, with D maybe TRBD1 (6 bases). Trimming took 3 bases from V and 3 from J, leaving 12 bases between them. The CDR3 has 14 amino acids. Germline V gene lookup returns CDR1 MNHEY and CDR2 SVGEGT. The CDR3 spells CASSYLGQSYEQYF. The CDR3 DNA is TGTGCCAGCAGTTATTTAGGACAGAGCTACGAGCAGTACTTC.

This chain joins TRBV10-3 and TRBJ2-7; 7 nucleotides match TRBD1. The trim removed 5 bases at V and 6 bases at J, leaving 7 bases unmatched. CDR3 size: 13 residues. Germline V gene lookup returns CDR1 ENHRY and CDR2 SYGVKD. The chain's CDR3 is CAISFFGDSEQYV. The CDR3 DNA reads TGTGCCATCAGTTTTTTTGGGGACAGCGAGCAGTACGTC.

This clonotype was counted many times. The CDR3 sequence: CASSFRLRLGYEQYF. The CDR3, as DNA: TGTGCCAGCAGTTTCCGACTCCGCTTGGGTTACGAGCAGTACTTC. The rearrangement uses TRBV28 and TRBJ2-7; no firm D call. Trimming shortened V by 3 bases and J by 4 bases, and 16 bases separated the two germline ends. Looked up from germline, CDR1 is MDHEN and CDR2 is SYDVKM. The CDR3 totals 15 residues.

Ten or more counts support this clonotype. The chain recombines TRBV12-3 or TRBV12-4 with TRBJ2-5; 12 bases are a match to TRBD2. The V gene end was trimmed by 4 bases and the J gene end by 1 base; junction bases not matched to a gene: 7. The CDR3 is 17 amino acids. CDR3 in amino acids: CASSWALAGGRQETQYF. DNA for the CDR3: TGTGCCAGCAGTTGGGCACTAGCGGGGGGACGCCAAGAGACCCAGTACTTC.

This clonotype was counted at least ten times. This chain joins TRBV2 and TRBJ2-7; the match to TRBD1 covers 7 bases. J lost 4 bases, V lost 5 bases, and 11 bases had no gene match. CDR3 size: 15 residues. Germline V lookup: CDR1 SNHLY, CDR2 FYNNEI. The CDR3 sequence is CASSPYRGPGYEQYV. CDR3 sequence (DNA): TGTGCCAGCAGTCCATACAGGGGTCCAGGATACGAGCAGTACGTC.

This clonotype has at least ten counts. V gene TRBV20-1 combines with J gene TRBJ2-3; possible D gene TRBD1, 5 bases. Trimming pared 3 bases from V and 4 bases from J, leaving 20 bases between. CDR3 length: 16 residues. Per the germline V gene, CDR1 is DFQATT and CDR2 is SNEGSKA (reference sequence). The CDR3 protein is CSARSADHPRADTQYF. Written as DNA, the CDR3 is TGCAGTGCTAGGAGCGCGGACCACCCCAGGGCAGATACGCAGTATTTT.

The sample holds many counts of this clonotype. The rearrangement links TRBV30 to TRBJ2-1; 7 nucleotides agree with TRBD1. CDR3 length: 12 residues. J gave up 6 bases and V 7 bases, and 6 bases lay outside the gene matches. The germline V gene encodes CDR1 GTSNPN and CDR2 SVGIG (reference sequence). The CDR3 coding sequence is TGTGCCTCTAAGACAGGGTTCAATGAGCAGTTCTTC. Amino acid sequence: CASKTGFNEQFF. Supplemented by reference TRBV30 and TRBJ2-1, the full variable domain reads SQTIHQWPATLVQPVGSPLSLECTVEGTSNPNLYWYRQAAGRGLQLLFYSVGIGQISSEVPQNLSASRPQDRQFILSSKKLLLSDSGFYLCASKTGFNEQFFGPGTRLTVL.

This clonotype turned up a few times. The J gene is TRBJ2-3, the V gene TRBV11-3; 8 bases line up with TRBD2. This CDR3 is 17 amino acids long. V was pared by 3 bases and J by 0 bases, with 8 bases of the junction left unmatched. Germline V CDR1 and CDR2: SGHNT, YENEEA. CDR3 DNA: TGTGCCAGCAGCTTGGCTAGCGGGCCCCGGAGCACAGATACGCAGTATTTT. It yields the protein CASSLASGPRSTDTQYF.

This clonotype was seen more than once but under ten times. The chain combines TRBV6-5 with TRBJ2-7, with D possibly being TRBD1 (6 bases). The CDR3 loop spans 14 amino acids. V shed 1 base and J shed 4 bases, with 11 bases lying between them. The germline CDR1 and CDR2 sequences are MNHEY and SVGAGI. The CDR3 loop is CASSYWGLGYEQYF. In nucleotides, the CDR3 is TGTGCCAGCAGTTACTGGGGGCTTGGGTACGAGCAGTACTTC.

This clonotype was recorded many times. The genes are TRBV7-2 and TRBJ2-7; D gene ambiguous. This CDR3 has 16 amino acids. Looked up from germline, CDR1 is SGHTA and CDR2 is FQGNSA. Trimming left V 1 base short and J 7 bases short, with 20 bases between. CDR3 residues: CASSLVRPTDEVEQYV. CDR3 sequence (DNA): TGTGCCAGCAGCTTAGTACGACCCACGGACGAGGTGGAGCAGTACGTC.

This clonotype was detected only once. A clone one base away is much larger, so this may be a read error. The V and J genes are TRBV3-1 and TRBJ1-4; tentatively, D is TRBD1 (6 bases). The CDR3 runs 19 residues. Germline V gene lookup returns CDR1 LGHDT and CDR2 YNNKEL (reference sequence). The V end was cut by 5 bases, the J end by 0 bases, with 22 bases between. CDR3 bases: TGTGCCAGCAGCTTCCGCCCACGGCAGGGGATCCCAACTAATGAAAAACTGTTTTTT. It encodes CASSFRPRQGIPTNEKLFF.